What follows are 27 T cell receptor beta chains derived from one specimen sequenced in a study of T cells after yellow fever vaccination. Each CDR3 protein gets one entry after TCRdb re-called the 5' RACE reads with MiXCR. The table lists some 250,000 distinct CDR3 sequences, over 3% of them singletons, with 19% in the top ten. The sequences come from PBMCs, collected 15 days after the yellow fever booster vaccination. Source of these receptors: a young man who received the YFV17D yellow fever vaccine.

In its sample, this clonotype was seen a few times. The rearrangement uses TRBV5-4 and TRBJ2-2; 12 bases agree with TRBD2. This CDR3 has 15 residues. Germline V gives CDR1 SGHNT, CDR2 YYREEE (reference sequence). J gave up 7 bases and V 7 bases, and 8 bases lay outside the gene matches. In DNA, the CDR3 is TGTGCCAGCTCCGACCTAGCGGGGGGGGTCGGGGAGCTGTTTTTT. It encodes CASSDLAGGVGELFF.

This clonotype was observed at least ten times. The chain couples TRBV4-3 to TRBJ1-1, with 9 bases that match TRBD1. V dropped 1 base and J dropped 4; count of bases not matched to a gene: 7. Germline V lookup: CDR1 LGHNA, CDR2 YSLEER. The CDR3 is 16 residues long. Written as DNA, the CDR3 is TGCGCCAGCAGCCAAGGCCGAGGGACAGGGCGCACTGAAGCTTTCTTT. Translated: CASSQGRGTGRTEAFF.

This clonotype was seen many times. The rearrangement joins TRBV5-1 to TRBJ2-1, with 9 nucleotides matching TRBD1. Looked up from germline, CDR1 is SGHRS and CDR2 is YFSETQ. V lost 7 bases to trimming and J lost 2 bases; unmatched junction nucleotides: 7. The CDR3 loop spans 15 amino acids. This CDR3 is CASGIGTGPYNEQFF. The CDR3, as DNA: TGCGCCAGCGGAATCGGGACAGGGCCCTACAATGAGCAGTTCTTC.

Ten or more counts support this clonotype. V and J are TRBV7-2 and TRBJ2-7; D may be TRBD2 (6 bases). With 4 bases removed from V and 2 bases from J, the gap between germline ends came to 12 bases. The CDR3 totals 14 residues. The germline V gene has CDR1 SGHTA and CDR2 FQGNSA. The CDR3 loop reads CASSSRDWTYEQYF. For the CDR3, the DNA is TGTGCCAGCAGCTCTAGGGACTGGACCTACGAGCAGTACTTC.

This clonotype has at least ten counts. The gene calls are TRBV5-1 and TRBJ2-1, with 8 bases identical to TRBD2. The CDR3 has 14 amino acids. V trimming: 2 bases; J trimming: 6 bases; junction bases outside the gene matches: 4. From germline, CDR1 is SGHRS and CDR2 YFSETQ. Here the CDR3 reads CASSFSGGGNEQFF. The DNA of the CDR3 is TGCGCCAGCAGCTTCAGCGGGGGAGGCAATGAGCAGTTCTTC.

This clonotype was observed many times. The V gene is TRBV7-2, the J gene TRBJ1-5, with a weak D call TRBD1 (5 bases). The V gene's germline CDR1 is SGHTA and CDR2 FQGNSA. Deletions cut 6 bases from V and 2 bases from J, with 14 bases between. This CDR3 is built from 15 residues. The chain's CDR3 is CASRFGGGGNQPQHF. CDR3 in DNA: TGTGCCAGCAGATTCGGGGGGGGAGGCAATCAGCCCCAGCATTTT.

V and J are TRBV30 and TRBJ2-7; 11 positions match TRBD2. Germline V gene lookup returns CDR1 GTSNPN and CDR2 SVGIG (reference sequence). The CDR3 has 15 residues. V shed 4 bases, J shed 2 bases, and the junction held 7 bases outside the gene matches. CDR3 DNA: TGTGCCTGGACCAGAGGACTAGCGGGTACCTACGAGCAGTACTTC. It yields the protein CAWTRGLAGTYEQYF.

In its sample, this clonotype was seen many times. J is TRBJ2-7 and V is TRBV5-5, with D perhaps matching TRBD1 or TRBD2 (6 bases each). Trimming cost V 3 bases and J 2 bases, with 12 bases left between them. The CDR3 has 14 residues. Per germline, CDR1 SGHKS and CDR2 YYEKEE (reference sequence). The CDR3 protein is CASSSYREAYEQYF. CDR3 DNA sequence: TGTGCCAGCAGCTCATACAGGGAGGCCTACGAGCAGTACTTC.

This clonotype occurred many times. The chain employs TRBV6-4 and TRBJ2-3; 9 nucleotides match TRBD1. The junction had 7 bases not matched to a gene; V was cut back by 6 bases and J by 3 bases. Per the germline V gene, CDR1 is MRHNA and CDR2 is SNTAGT. The CDR3 loop spans 15 amino acids. The CDR3 nucleotides are TGTGCCAGCAGAGCACAGGGGGCTGGGACAGATACGCAGTATTTT. This gives the protein CASRAQGAGTDTQYF.

This clonotype came up many times. The chain combines TRBV10-3 with TRBJ1-1; D possibly corresponds to TRBD1 (5 bases). CDR1 and CDR2 from the germline V gene are ENHRY and SYGVKD. V shed 3 bases and J shed 4 bases, with 15 bases lying between them. The CDR3 is 15 residues long. The CDR3 loop is CAISEGEGSGTEAFF. The CDR3 coding sequence is TGTGCCATCAGTGAAGGGGAAGGGTCGGGCACTGAAGCTTTCTTT.

The table lists this clonotype with many counts. The chain joins TRBV7-9 to TRBJ2-3; 7 bases agree with TRBD2. CDR3 length equals 16 residues. The germline V gene encodes CDR1 SEHNR and CDR2 FQNEAQ (reference sequence). After removal of 5 bases from V and 3 bases from J, the junction contained 11 bases not matched to a gene. The chain's CDR3 is CASSRQRSAGTDTQYF. DNA for the CDR3: TGTGCCAGCAGCCGGCAACGATCAGCGGGGACAGATACGCAGTATTTT.

This clonotype was observed many times. V is TRBV15 and J is TRBJ1-6, with TRBD1 matching over 11 bases. The CDR3 sequence is 14 residues long. The trim removed 5 bases at V and 10 bases at J, leaving 4 bases unmatched. The germline CDR1 and CDR2 sequences are LNHNV and YYDKDF (reference sequence). This CDR3 reads CATSGTGGDSPLHF. CDR3 sequence (DNA): TGTGCCACCAGCGGGACAGGGGGGGACTCACCCCTCCACTTT. Together with reference TRBV15 and TRBJ1-6, the CDR3 gives the full variable domain: DAMVIQNPRYQVTQFGKPVTLSCSQTLNHNVMYWYQQKSSQAPKLLFHYYDKDFNNEADTPDNFQSRRPNTSFCFLDIRSPGLGDTAMYLCATSGTGGDSPLHFGNGTRLTVT.

This clonotype was observed many times. The chain carries TRBV20-1 and TRBJ2-3, with 10 bases matching TRBD2. J was trimmed by 5 bases and V by 5 bases; bases with no gene match: 7. Germline V gene data show CDR1 as DFQATT and CDR2 as SNEGSKA (reference sequence). The CDR3 has 14 amino acids. CDR3 nucleotide sequence: TGCAGTGCTCTGAGCGGGGGGGCCAAAGATACGCAGTATTTT. Translating gives CSALSGGAKDTQYF.

This clonotype appeared many times. CDR3 in amino acids: CASTLARVETQYF. CDR3 sequence (DNA): TGTGCCAGCACCCTAGCGAGGGTGGAGACCCAGTACTTC. V gene TRBV28 combines with J gene TRBJ2-5; tentative D call: TRBD2 (6 bases). The CDR3 is 13 amino acids. Trimming shortened V by 7 bases and J by 5 bases, and 14 bases separated the two germline ends. The germline V gene encodes CDR1 MDHEN and CDR2 SYDVKM. The whole variable domain, filled in from reference TRBV28 and TRBJ2-5, reads DVKVTQSSRYLVKRTGEKVFLECVQDMDHENMFWYRQDPGLGLRLIYFSYDVKMKEKGDIPEGYSVSREKKERFSLILESASTNQTSMYLCASTLARVETQYFGPGTRLLVL.

This clonotype occurred many times. This CDR3 reads CASSLEFDTGELFF. As DNA, the CDR3 is TGCGCCAGCAGCTTGGAATTCGACACCGGGGAGCTGTTTTTT. The rearrangement links TRBV5-1 to TRBJ2-2; the D is unclear. V shed 0 bases and J shed 3 bases, with 6 bases lying between them. Germline V gives CDR1 SGHRS, CDR2 YFSETQ. This CDR3 has 14 residues. Full variable domain (outside the CDR3, taken from reference TRBV5-1 and TRBJ2-2): KAGVTQTPRYLIKTRGQQVTLSCSPISGHRSVSWYQQTPGQGLQFLFEYFSETQRNKGNFPGRFSGRQFSNSRSEMNVSTLELGDSALYLCASSLEFDTGELFFGEGSRLTVL.

This clonotype was seen repeatedly, ten times or more. The chain carries TRBV18 and TRBJ1-1; 11 bases are shared with TRBD1. CDR1 is KGHSH, CDR2 LQKENI, per germline. Unmatched junction bases numbered 11, after V lost 4 bases and J lost 4 bases. There are 17 residues in the CDR3. CDR3 bases: TGTGCCAGCTCACGGACTTTACAGGGACAGGGGGGCACTGAAGCTTTCTTT. Its protein is CASSRTLQGQGGTEAFF.

This clonotype was observed many times. J is TRBJ2-2 and V is TRBV30; D call uncertain. The V gene's germline CDR1 is GTSNPN and CDR2 SVGIG (reference sequence). Trimming cost V 4 bases and J 2 bases, with 2 bases left between them. This CDR3 region has 11 residues. The CDR3 bases are TGTGCCTGGACCAACACCGGGGAGCTGTTTTTT. The encoded protein is CAWTNTGELFF.

This clonotype was found many times. The chain is built from TRBV12-3 or TRBV12-4 and TRBJ2-7; D is undetermined. CDR3 length equals 14 residues. Trimming shortened V by 3 bases and J by 2 bases, and 11 bases separated the two germline ends. The CDR3 region has the DNA TGTGCCAGCAGTTTCTCTCAGAGAGCCTACGAGCAGTACTTC. This gives the protein CASSFSQRAYEQYF.

This clonotype was recorded at least ten times. The rearrangement joins TRBV24-1 to TRBJ2-4, with a tentative D call TRBD1 (6 bases). The CDR3 sequence is 14 residues long. Trimming removed 2 bases at V and 7 bases at J, with 11 bases between. CDR1 is KGHDR and CDR2 is SFDVKD in the germline V gene. Here the CDR3 reads CATSDSTDSNIQYF. The CDR3 coding sequence is TGTGCCACCAGTGATTCGACGGACAGTAACATTCAGTACTTC.

At least ten counts were recorded for this clonotype. The gene calls are TRBV6-5 and TRBJ2-1; D call uncertain. CDR1 is MNHEY and CDR2 is SVGAGI in the germline V gene. V lost 6 bases and J 9 bases, leaving 33 bases between the germline ends. The CDR3 is 19 amino acids. This chain's CDR3 is CASRPSSHNILGLKPEQFF. CDR3 in DNA: TGTGCCAGCAGACCCTCATCCCATAACATACTTGGGCTGAAGCCTGAGCAGTTCTTC.

The table lists this clonotype with many counts. This chain uses TRBV5-1 with TRBJ2-7; no reliable D call. CDR3 size: 11 residues. The germline CDR1 and CDR2 sequences are SGHRS and YFSETQ. Trimming took off 4 bases at V and 2 bases at J, with 4 bases between the two ends. CDR3 DNA: TGCGCCAGCAGCGGAACCTACGAGCAGTACTTC. Residues: CASSGTYEQYF.

This clonotype showed up many times. The genes are TRBV18 and TRBJ2-7; D not certain. The CDR3 spans 14 residues. Trimming removed 1 base at V and 0 bases at J, with 7 bases between. Germline CDR1 and CDR2: KGHSH and LQKENI. CDR3 sequence: CASSPLSSSYEQYV. The CDR3 DNA reads TGTGCCAGCTCACCACTTTCAAGCTCCTACGAGCAGTACGTC.

This clonotype was counted ten times or more. The chain links TRBV6-2 or TRBV6-3 to TRBJ1-6, with 8 bases lining up with TRBD1. The V and J ends lost 4 bases and 6 bases, in that order; junction bases with no gene match: 17. Germline V gene data show CDR1 as MNHEY and CDR2 as SVGEGT. There are 19 residues in the CDR3. The CDR3 sequence is CASSFDRGRNERVNSPLHF. In nucleotides, the CDR3 is TGTGCCAGCAGTTTTGACAGGGGCCGCAATGAGCGAGTTAATTCACCCCTCCACTTT.

There are many counts of this clonotype. The chain carries TRBV18 and TRBJ2-1; D unclear. The CDR3 is 13 amino acids. The V and J ends lost 3 bases and 2 bases respectively, with 5 bases between them. Germline values: CDR1 KGHSH, CDR2 LQKENI. The CDR3 is CASSPVPYNEQFF. The CDR3 DNA follows: TGTGCCAGCTCACCGGTACCCTACAATGAGCAGTTCTTC. Full variable domain (rest looked up from reference TRBV18 and TRBJ2-1): NAGVMQNPRHLVRRRGQEARLRCSPMKGHSHVYWYRQLPEEGLKFMVYLQKENIIDESGMPKERFSAEFPKEGPSILRIQQVVRGDSAAYFCASSPVPYNEQFFGPGTRLTVL.

As to this clonotype: A much larger clonotype is one base distant, so this may be a read error. V usage is TRBV7-6 and J usage is TRBJ2-2; 7 bases align to TRBD2. Germline V gene sequence: CDR1 SGHVS, CDR2 FNYEAQ. The CDR3 covers 16 residues. In DNA form, the CDR3 reads TGTGGCAGCAGCCCTCGAGCGGGGAAGAACACCGGGGAGCTGTTTTTT. It translates to CGSSPRAGKNTGELFF.

Ten or more counts support this clonotype. The genes are TRBV2 and TRBJ1-1; unclear D gene. Trimming shortened V by 3 bases and J by 0 bases, and 8 bases separated the two germline ends. Germline V gene data show CDR1 as SNHLY and CDR2 as FYNNEI. The CDR3 has 14 amino acids. The CDR3 sequence is CASSEQNMNTEAFF. In DNA form, the CDR3 reads TGTGCCAGCAGTGAGCAGAATATGAACACTGAAGCTTTCTTT.

This clonotype was picked up many times. V gene TRBV27 combines with J gene TRBJ2-5; tentative D call: TRBD2 (5 bases). V lost 5 bases and J lost 7, with 14 bases in between. Germline CDR1 is MNHEY and CDR2 is SMNVEV (reference sequence). This CDR3 has 13 amino acids. CDR3: CASSPLGEGTQYF. CDR3 sequence (DNA): TGTGCCAGCAGTCCGTTGGGCGAGGGGACCCAGTACTTC.